This T cell receptor (beta chain) comes out of a study of blood T cell repertoires in COVID-19. At the level of the study: Researchers got acute and convalescent COVID-19 samples from the United States, Italy and Spain. PBMCs, B-cell-depleted T cells, or T cells provided the cDNA or gDNA that made up the material.

V gave up 3 bases and J gave up 7 bases; unmatched junction bases: 3. Per germline, CDR1 SNHLY and CDR2 FYNNEI. The CDR3 totals 13 residues. Under the authors' procedure: The assay estimated nucleated cells by amplifying reference gene primers. Data came from immunoSEQ multiplex PCR; TCRdb stores just in-frame clones and leaves some out. V and J calls and clone size are copied from that table; D and trimming were computed from the DNA. The sample has more than 100,000 clones; approximately 85% are singletons. This clone was counted between two and nine times. Sequenced material: peripheral blood. The genes are TRBV2 and TRBJ1-2; the match to TRBD1 covers 9 bases. This receptor was taken from an elderly man with acute or convalescent COVID-19. The CDR3 DNA follows: TGTGCCAGCAGTGAGGGGACAGGGTTTGGCTACACCTTC. It is translated as CASSEGTGFGYTF.